The text below deals with one T cell receptor beta chain. Its specificity is not known. Sequencing of DNA taken from cultured CD4+ T cells relied on the Oncomine TCR Beta short-read assay. TCRdb processed the PCR reads anew with MiXCR; each CDR3 protein has one entry. Of approximately 7,100 distinct CDR3 sequences in the sample, 50% to 55% were seen once. The CDR3 loop spans 16 amino acids. The record originates from a study of vaccination and CD4 T cells after COVID-19. Across the whole study: Overlapping spike peptides of SARS-CoV-2, HCoV-NL63, HCoV-OC43 and HCoV-229E were used, and cells were stimulated with them. Control cultures, each given a CEFX pool, an HIV-1 Nef pool, or no peptide, were included.

As for treatment: approximately nine-day PBMC culture with coronavirus spike peptide pools or control peptides (ViraFEST assay). It was before the COVID-19 pandemic (2011-2018) that the unexposed donor's CD4+ T cells were collected. This receptor was identified in a human donor in good health. V usage is TRBV21-1 and J usage is TRBJ1-3; the table gives TRBD1 as D, unverified against the DNA. TRBV21-1 constitutes a pseudogene. Specimen: CD4+ T cells from blood, cultured in vitro. DNA for the CDR3: TGTGCCAGCAGCAATCGGGACAGGGGGCCCGGAAACACCATATATTTT. The encoded protein is CASSNRDRGPGNTIYF.